This T cell receptor beta chain came from a study of cytotoxic CD8 clonotypes in ibrutinib-treated CLL. Study-level findings and limits: Clonality increased at ibrutinib response, then returned toward baseline at progression. Public clonotypes (which were uncommon) either contracted or remained stable on treatment.

Between the trimmed V and J ends, which lost 6 bases and 4 bases, there was a span of 12 bases. The CDR3 length is 13 residues. From germline, CDR1 is KGHSH and CDR2 LQKENI. Sequencing was performed with immunoSEQ multiplex PCR; in TCRdb, only in-frame clones are kept and a portion is missing. The data show some 130,000 clones, about 76% seen once. This clone was found once. Its antigen is unknown. The receptor comes from a human donor with chronic lymphocytic leukemia. This chain joins TRBV18 and TRBJ2-5, with D tentatively TRBD1 or TRBD2 (6 bases each). This specimen consisted of PBMCs, obtained after 24 months of ibrutinib treatment. The CDR3 reads CASSLEGGETQYF. CDR3 coding DNA: TGTGCCAGCTCCCTCGAGGGGGGAGAGACCCAGTACTTC.